These 16 T cell receptor beta chains were all obtained from the same sample, sequenced in a study of cytomegalovirus exposure and HLA in healthy donors. PCR involved 60 Vbeta and 13 Jbeta primers. Some clones are missing from TCRdb's copy, which holds only in-frame ones; the method was immunoSEQ multiplex PCR. There are 150,000 to 200,000 clones in the sample; about 88% occur only once, and approximately 0.23% lies in the top ten. The sample was PBMCs. The receptors were gathered from a girl less than two years old in good health and CMV-seronegative.

This clone was counted once. This sequence joins TRBV29-1 and TRBJ2-1; D is possibly TRBD2 (6 bases). Trimming pared 0 bases from V and 0 bases from J, leaving 9 bases between. The germline CDR1 and CDR2 sequences are SQVTM and ANQGSEA. This CDR3 spans 15 amino acids. CDR3 loop: CSVEDQRVSYNEQFF. Here the CDR3 DNA reads TGCAGCGTTGAAGATCAGCGGGTCTCCTACAATGAGCAGTTCTTC.

The rearrangement joins TRBV4-1 to TRBJ2-3; 11 bases line up with TRBD2. Germline V gene data show CDR1 as MGHRA and CDR2 as YSYEKL. V was pared by 0 bases and J by 2 bases, with 10 bases of the junction left unmatched. The CDR3 has 19 residues. In DNA form, the CDR3 reads TGCGCCAGCAGCCAAGATGGTCCTAGCGGGGGGCGATACACAGATACGCAGTATTTT. Translated: CASSQDGPSGGRYTDTQYF.

The J gene is TRBJ2-1, the V gene TRBV4-2; D is ambiguous. There are 15 residues in the CDR3. The V gene's germline CDR1 is LGHNA and CDR2 YNFKEQ. V was pared by 0 bases and J by 9 bases, with 15 bases between. As DNA, the CDR3 is TGTGCCAGCAGCCAAGATCTGGGTAGCCGGAGTGAGCAGTTCTTC. Its protein product is CASSQDLGSRSEQFF.

The CDR3 region is CASSLLKREGLREQYF. The CDR3 DNA sequence: TGTGCCAGCTCCCTCTTGAAGCGGGAGGGCCTTAGGGAGCAGTACTTC. The rearrangement uses TRBV27 and TRBJ2-7; 10 bases line up with TRBD2. Trimming cost V 8 bases and J 7 bases; bases outside gene matches: 17. CDR1 and CDR2 from the germline V gene are MNHEY and SMNVEV (reference sequence). CDR3 size: 16 residues.

The chain combines TRBV19 with TRBJ1-2; 8 bases fit TRBD1. Per the germline V gene, CDR1 is LNHDA and CDR2 is SQIVND (reference sequence). The trim removed 5 bases at V and 4 bases at J, leaving 18 bases unmatched. This CDR3 is 18 amino acids long. The CDR3 DNA reads as TGTGCCAGTAGTTTCACTCCGGGACAGGCTACCGGGGCCTATGGCTACACCTTC. Amino acids: CASSFTPGQATGAYGYTF.

This clone was counted only a few times. The CDR3 DNA sequence: TGTGCCAGCAGCGTATCGGGAGGTCCTGGGGGAGATACGCAGTATTTT. Residues: CASSVSGGPGGDTQYF. The chain combines TRBV9 with TRBJ2-3; the match to TRBD2 covers 7 bases. CDR1 is SGDLS, CDR2 YYNGEE, per germline. The CDR3 totals 16 residues. The junction had 10 bases not matched to a gene; V was cut back by 1 base and J by 5 bases.

V gene TRBV15 combines with J gene TRBJ2-1, with D maybe TRBD2 (5 bases). Germline CDR1 LNHNV, CDR2 YYDKDF (reference sequence). V lost 0 bases and J lost 0, with 15 bases in between. This CDR3 contains 18 residues. DNA of the CDR3: TGTGCCACCAGCAGAGAATCTAGCACCCAGAGCTCCTACAATGAGCAGTTCTTC. The encoded protein is CATSRESSTQSSYNEQFF.

The gene calls are TRBV2 and TRBJ1-4, with TRBD1 matching over 9 bases. Germline V lookup: CDR1 SNHLY, CDR2 FYNNEI. This CDR3 has 15 residues. The ends lost 7 bases at V and 7 bases at J; junction bases unmatched: 10. The CDR3: CASIYGGQGFEKLFF. The CDR3 coding sequence is TGTGCCAGCATATATGGTGGACAGGGGTTTGAAAAACTGTTTTTT.

The rearrangement joins TRBV9 to TRBJ1-3; D is perhaps TRBD1 (6 bases). With 7 bases removed from V and 4 bases from J, the gap between germline ends came to 21 bases. The length of the CDR3 is 16 residues. Per germline, CDR1 SGDLS and CDR2 YYNGEE. The DNA of the CDR3 is TGTGCCAGCGCCACCTCAGGGGAATTTTCCGGAAACACCATATATTTT. It is translated as CASATSGEFSGNTIYF.

Here the CDR3 reads CASSQSQTSSYNEQFF. As DNA, the CDR3 is TGTGCCAGCAGCCAGTCACAGACGAGCTCCTACAATGAGCAGTTCTTC. The gene calls are TRBV14 and TRBJ2-1; D not resolved. CDR3 length equals 16 residues. Trimming shortened V by 3 bases and J by 0 bases, and 12 bases separated the two germline ends. Germline assignment: CDR1 SGHDN and CDR2 FVKESK.

The gene calls are TRBV27 and TRBJ1-2; TRBD1 aligns across 9 bases. Trimming took 4 bases from V and 4 from J; bases not matched to a gene: 4. Looked up from germline, CDR1 is MNHEY and CDR2 is SMNVEV (reference sequence). This CDR3 contains 14 residues. CDR3 in amino acids: CASSSQGARYGYTF. CDR3 DNA: TGTGCCAGCAGTTCACAGGGGGCTCGCTATGGCTACACCTTC.

This chain uses TRBV6-1 with TRBJ2-5; no firm D call. Trimming removed 1 base at V and 3 bases at J, with 9 bases between. This CDR3 comprises 14 residues. Looked up from germline, CDR1 is MNHNS and CDR2 is SASEGT. The CDR3 DNA is TGTGCCAGCAGTGAAGTGGGCAGAGAAGAGACCCAGTACTTC. Translated, it gives CASSEVGREETQYF.

The chain has TRBV6-5 and TRBJ2-4; 8 nucleotides agree with TRBD1. Germline values: CDR1 MNHEY, CDR2 SVGAGI. The CDR3 runs to 14 residues. V shed 3 bases, J shed 8 bases, and the junction held 6 bases outside the gene matches. CDR3 DNA: TGTGCCAGCAGTTATCGCGACAGGGGTGACATTCAGTACTTC. This codes for CASSYRDRGDIQYF.

The V and J genes are TRBV7-9 and TRBJ2-1, with 12 bases that match TRBD2. The CDR3 has 16 residues. Germline V gene sequence: CDR1 SEHNR, CDR2 FQNEAQ (reference sequence). The V gene end was trimmed by 0 bases and the J gene end by 6 bases; junction bases not matched to a gene: 3. The CDR3 DNA reads TGTGCCAGCAGCTTAGCCCCTAGCGGGAGGGCCAATGAGCAGTTCTTC. This codes for CASSLAPSGRANEQFF.

CDR3 residues: CASSPDGGNTEAFF. Written as DNA, the CDR3 is TGTGCCAGCTCACCAGACGGGGGTAACACTGAAGCTTTCTTT. This sequence joins TRBV18 and TRBJ1-1, with D tentatively TRBD1 (5 bases). Trimming pared 2 bases from V and 2 bases from J, leaving 9 bases between. This CDR3 has 14 residues. The V gene's germline CDR1 is KGHSH and CDR2 LQKENI. Full variable domain (rest looked up from reference TRBV18 and TRBJ1-1): NAGVMQNPRHLVRRRGQEARLRCSPMKGHSHVYWYRQLPEEGLKFMVYLQKENIIDESGMPKERFSAEFPKEGPSILRIQQVVRGDSAAYFCASSPDGGNTEAFFGQGTRLTVV.

This clone was observed a single time. The rearrangement joins TRBV2 to TRBJ2-4; TRBD2 agrees at 11 bases. The CDR3 sequence is 14 residues long. V shed 6 bases, J shed 6 bases, and the junction held 4 bases outside the gene matches. The V gene's germline CDR1 is SNHLY and CDR2 FYNNEI. The CDR3 nucleotides read TGTGCCAGCAGGTTCGGGACTAGCGGAAACATTCAGTACTTC. Amino acids: CASRFGTSGNIQYF.